This T cell receptor (beta chain) was sequenced during a study of T cells in Graves' hyperthyroidism and ophthalmopathy. RNA transcripts were the template for amplifying TCR beta CDR3 regions. First-round RT-PCR targeting the TCR CDR3 was performed with the HTBI primer set. MiXCR, run by TCRdb on the multiplex PCR reads, gives a single entry per CDR3 protein. Of fewer than 750,000 distinct CDR3 sequences listed, roughly 15% were seen once; the top ten hold around 4.5%. This CDR3 region has 15 residues. The ends were cut back, 3 bases at V and 3 bases at J, with 14 bases in the middle. The germline V gene has CDR1 MDHEN and CDR2 SYDVKM. Overall study results and limits: Most clonotypes expanded in thyroid above 0.001 were likewise present in blood.

Patients affected by ophthalmopathy presented a Clinical Activity Score of at least 3, a NOSPECS grade of at least 4, and disease duration below 3 months. Concerning this clonotype itself: The target antigen is unknown.

Material for sequencing was blood. The source of this sequence is a woman aged 40 to 55 with Graves' ophthalmopathy. The chain combines TRBV28 with TRBJ2-5, with a possible D match to TRBD2 (5 bases). In nucleotides, the CDR3 is TGTGCCAGCAGTTTGGGGAGAGGGAGCGAAGAGACCCAGTACTTC. It yields the protein CASSLGRGSEETQYF. Looking up the rest from reference TRBV28 and TRBJ2-5 gives the full variable domain: DVKVTQSSRYLVKRTGEKVFLECVQDMDHENMFWYRQDPGLGLRLIYFSYDVKMKEKGDIPEGYSVSREKKERFSLILESASTNQTSMYLCASSLGRGSEETQYFGPGTRLLVL.